This T cell receptor beta chain was sequenced for a study of blood T cell repertoires in COVID-19. Background on the study: Donors in the United States, Italy and Spain gave samples during acute or convalescent COVID-19. In each case, the material was cDNA or gDNA derived from T cells, B-cell-depleted T cells, or PBMCs.

With 5 bases clipped from V and 7 bases from J, the junction kept 9 bases outside the gene matches. This CDR3 region has 14 residues. CDR1 and CDR2 (germline): MNHEY, SMNVEV (reference sequence). Original analysis: Amplification of reference gene primers was used by the study to estimate nucleated cell counts. Sequenced by immunoSEQ multiplex PCR; TCRdb stores in-frame clones only, minus some. V and J calls and clone size are copied from that table; D and trimming were computed from the DNA. The sample shows over 200,000 clones, roughly 90% of them seen only once. The source of this sequence is a woman aged 55-69 years with acute or convalescent COVID-19. Sequenced sample: peripheral blood. This rearrangement joins TRBV27 to TRBJ1-1; 8 bases fit TRBD1. The DNA of the CDR3 is TGTGCCAGCAGTATAACGGGACAGGTGGATGAAGCTTTCTTT. Its protein product is CASSITGQVDEAFF.